The 3 T cell receptor beta chains below all came from one sample that was sequenced in a study of T cell responses to AZD1222 COVID-19 vaccine. Clones were sequenced by immunoSEQ multiplex PCR, and TCRdb holds only the in-frame ones, with some missing. Of some 150,000 clones in the sample, around 93% were seen once. Here the sequenced sample was peripheral blood, taken on day 0 of AZD1222 vaccination. These receptors were taken from an adult in good health.

The rearrangement links TRBV2 to TRBJ2-7; TRBD1 agrees at 7 bases. Germline V gene data show CDR1 as SNHLY and CDR2 as FYNNEI. V gave up 8 bases and J gave up 3 bases; unmatched junction bases: 10. This CDR3 comprises 14 residues. CDR3 coding DNA: TGTGCCAGCGCCAGGGACAGTGGATACTACGAGCAGTACTTC. Translating gives CASARDSGYYEQYF.

The chain employs TRBV7-9 and TRBJ2-7, with a possible D match to TRBD2 (5 bases). The V gene lost 7 bases and the J gene lost 6 bases, with 13 bases spanning the gap. Germline lookup yields CDR1 SEHNR and CDR2 FQNEAQ (reference sequence). The CDR3 spans 12 residues. CDR3 loop: CASISWTGEQYF. The CDR3 DNA is TGTGCCAGCATCTCCTGGACTGGCGAGCAGTACTTC.

The CDR3 here is CASSALGTSPLHF. The CDR3 DNA sequence: TGTGCCAGCAGCGCCCTCGGGACGTCACCCCTCCACTTT. The chain uses TRBV6-5 and TRBJ1-6, with a possible D match to TRBD1 (5 bases). CDR1 and CDR2 (germline): MNHEY, SVGAGI. Trimming stripped 6 bases from V and 10 bases from J, with 13 bases between. This CDR3 has 13 amino acids.